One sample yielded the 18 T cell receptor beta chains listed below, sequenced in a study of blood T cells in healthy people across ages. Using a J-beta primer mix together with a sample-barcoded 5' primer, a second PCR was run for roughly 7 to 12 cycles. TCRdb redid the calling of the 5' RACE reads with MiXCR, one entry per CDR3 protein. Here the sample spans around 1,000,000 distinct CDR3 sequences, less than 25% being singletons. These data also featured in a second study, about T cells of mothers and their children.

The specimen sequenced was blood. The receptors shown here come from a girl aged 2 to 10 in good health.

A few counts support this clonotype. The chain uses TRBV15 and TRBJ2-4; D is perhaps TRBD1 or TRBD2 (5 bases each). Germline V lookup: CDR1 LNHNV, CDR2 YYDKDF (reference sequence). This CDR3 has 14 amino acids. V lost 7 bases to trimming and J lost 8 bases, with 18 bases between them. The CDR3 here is CATTGTEGRDIQYF. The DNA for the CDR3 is TGTGCCACCACCGGGACCGAAGGTCGGGACATTCAGTACTTC. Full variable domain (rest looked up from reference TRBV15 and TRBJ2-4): DAMVIQNPRYQVTQFGKPVTLSCSQTLNHNVMYWYQQKSSQAPKLLFHYYDKDFNNEADTPDNFQSRRPNTSFCFLDIRSPGLGDTAMYLCATTGTEGRDIQYFGAGTRLSVL.

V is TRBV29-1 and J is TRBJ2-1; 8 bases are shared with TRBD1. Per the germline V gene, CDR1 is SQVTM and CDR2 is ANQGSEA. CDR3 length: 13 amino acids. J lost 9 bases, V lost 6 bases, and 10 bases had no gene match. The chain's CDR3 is CSVDRESAFEQFF. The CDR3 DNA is TGCAGCGTGGACAGGGAATCTGCCTTTGAGCAGTTCTTC.

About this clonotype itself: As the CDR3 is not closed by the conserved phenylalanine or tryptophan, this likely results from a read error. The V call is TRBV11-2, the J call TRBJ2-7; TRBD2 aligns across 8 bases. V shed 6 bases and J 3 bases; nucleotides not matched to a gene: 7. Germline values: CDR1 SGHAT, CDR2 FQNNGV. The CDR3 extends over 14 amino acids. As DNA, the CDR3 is TGTGCCAGCAGATCCGGGACTAGTAACTACGAGCAGTACCTC. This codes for CASRSGTSNYEQYL.

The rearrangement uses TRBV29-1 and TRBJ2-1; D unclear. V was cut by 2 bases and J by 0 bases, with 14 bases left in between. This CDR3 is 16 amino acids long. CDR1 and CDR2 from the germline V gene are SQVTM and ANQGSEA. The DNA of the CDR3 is TGCAGCGTTGAATCGGCGAGGTCAGTCTCCTACAATGAGCAGTTCTTC. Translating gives CSVESARSVSYNEQFF.

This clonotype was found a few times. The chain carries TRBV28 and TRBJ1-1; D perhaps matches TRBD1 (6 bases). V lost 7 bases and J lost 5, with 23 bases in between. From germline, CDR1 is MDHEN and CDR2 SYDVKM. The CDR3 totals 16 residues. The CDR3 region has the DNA TGTGCCAGCACCTTATGGGACATCCGATGGGATACTGAAGCTTTCTTT. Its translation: CASTLWDIRWDTEAFF.

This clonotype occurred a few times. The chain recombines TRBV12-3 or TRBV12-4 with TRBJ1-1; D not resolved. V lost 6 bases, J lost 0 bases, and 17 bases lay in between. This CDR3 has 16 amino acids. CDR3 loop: CASSRFSGLMNTEAFF. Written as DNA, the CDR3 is TGTGCCAGCAGCAGATTCAGTGGGCTCATGAACACTGAAGCTTTCTTT.

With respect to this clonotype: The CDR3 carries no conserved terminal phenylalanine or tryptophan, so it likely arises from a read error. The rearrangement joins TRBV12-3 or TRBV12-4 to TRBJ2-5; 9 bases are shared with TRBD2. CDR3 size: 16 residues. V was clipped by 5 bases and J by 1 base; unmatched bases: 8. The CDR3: CASSPTSGRRQETQYS. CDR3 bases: TGTGCCAGCAGTCCCACTAGCGGGCGGCGCCAAGAGACCCAGTACTCC.

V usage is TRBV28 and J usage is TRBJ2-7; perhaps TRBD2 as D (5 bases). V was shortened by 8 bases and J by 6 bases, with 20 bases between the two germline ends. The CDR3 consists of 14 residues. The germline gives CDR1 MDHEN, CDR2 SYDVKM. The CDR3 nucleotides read TGTGCCAGCCTGATGGCCAAATCGGGGTCCGAGCAGTACGTC. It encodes CASLMAKSGSEQYV.

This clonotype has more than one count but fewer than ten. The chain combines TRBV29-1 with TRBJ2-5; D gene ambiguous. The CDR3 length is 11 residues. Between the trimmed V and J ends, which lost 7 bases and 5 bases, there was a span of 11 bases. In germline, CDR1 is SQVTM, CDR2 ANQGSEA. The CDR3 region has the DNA TGCAGCGCCGGTTTGGGGGAGACCCAGTACTTC. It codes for CSAGLGETQYF.

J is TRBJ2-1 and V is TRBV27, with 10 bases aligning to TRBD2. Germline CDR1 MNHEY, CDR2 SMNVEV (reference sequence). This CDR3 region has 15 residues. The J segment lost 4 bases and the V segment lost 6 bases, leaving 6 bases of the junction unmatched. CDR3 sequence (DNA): TGTGCCAGCAGCGCCGCTAGCGGGGGATACAATGAGCAGTTCTTC. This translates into CASSAASGGYNEQFF.

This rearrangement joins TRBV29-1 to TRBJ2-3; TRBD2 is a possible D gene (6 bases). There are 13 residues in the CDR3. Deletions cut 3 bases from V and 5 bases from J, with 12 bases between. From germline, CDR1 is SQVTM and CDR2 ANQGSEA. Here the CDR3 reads CSVEAGMGDTQYF. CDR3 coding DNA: TGCAGCGTTGAGGCGGGAATGGGAGATACGCAGTATTTT.

As DNA, the CDR3 is TGTGCCAGCAGCTCGAGGACTATATATGAGCAGTTCTTC. Its translation: CASSSRTIYEQFF. The chain is built from TRBV14 and TRBJ2-1; the D gene is possibly TRBD2 (6 bases). The CDR3 consists of 13 residues. Deletions cut 5 bases from V and 8 bases from J, with 13 bases between. The germline gives CDR1 SGHDN, CDR2 FVKESK.

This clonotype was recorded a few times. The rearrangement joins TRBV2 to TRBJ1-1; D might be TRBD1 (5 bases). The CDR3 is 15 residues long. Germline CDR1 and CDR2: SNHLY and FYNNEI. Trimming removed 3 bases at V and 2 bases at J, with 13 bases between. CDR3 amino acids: CASSEVLGGNTEAFF. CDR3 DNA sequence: TGTGCCAGCAGTGAGGTTTTGGGGGGAAACACTGAAGCTTTCTTT.

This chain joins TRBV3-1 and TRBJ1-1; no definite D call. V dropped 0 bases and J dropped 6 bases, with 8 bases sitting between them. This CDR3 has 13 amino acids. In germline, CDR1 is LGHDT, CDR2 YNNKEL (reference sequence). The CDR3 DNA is TGTGCCAGCAGCCAAGAGCCAGCAGCTGAAGCTTTCTTT. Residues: CASSQEPAAEAFF.

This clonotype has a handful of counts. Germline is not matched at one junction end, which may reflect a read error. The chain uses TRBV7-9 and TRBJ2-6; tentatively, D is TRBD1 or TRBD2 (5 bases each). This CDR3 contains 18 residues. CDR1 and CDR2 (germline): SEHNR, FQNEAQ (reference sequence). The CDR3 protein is CASSSLGTQSSGANALTF. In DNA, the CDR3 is TGTGCCAGCAGCTCCCTGGGGACCCAGAGCTCTGGGGCCAACGCCCTGACTTTC.

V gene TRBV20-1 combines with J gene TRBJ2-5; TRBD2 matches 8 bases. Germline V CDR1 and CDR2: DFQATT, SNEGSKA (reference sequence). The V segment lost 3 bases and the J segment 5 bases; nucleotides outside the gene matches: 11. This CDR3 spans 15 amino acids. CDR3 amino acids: CSARSDGGAVETQYF. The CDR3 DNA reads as TGCAGTGCTAGGAGTGACGGGGGGGCCGTCGAGACCCAGTACTTC.

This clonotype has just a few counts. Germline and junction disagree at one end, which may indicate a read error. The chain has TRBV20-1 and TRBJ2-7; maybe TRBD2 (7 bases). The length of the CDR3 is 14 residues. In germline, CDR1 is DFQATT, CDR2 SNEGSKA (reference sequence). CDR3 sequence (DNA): TGCAGTGCAAATCGACCGGGGGGCTCCGACGAGCAGTACTTC. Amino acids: CSANRPGGSDEQYF.

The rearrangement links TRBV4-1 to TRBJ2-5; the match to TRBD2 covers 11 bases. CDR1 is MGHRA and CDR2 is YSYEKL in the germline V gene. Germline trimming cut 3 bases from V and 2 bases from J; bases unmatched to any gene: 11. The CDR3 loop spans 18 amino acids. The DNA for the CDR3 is TGCGCCAGCAGCCAGGAGACTTCGGGACTAGCGGAACAAGAGACCCAGTACTTC. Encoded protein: CASSQETSGLAEQETQYF.